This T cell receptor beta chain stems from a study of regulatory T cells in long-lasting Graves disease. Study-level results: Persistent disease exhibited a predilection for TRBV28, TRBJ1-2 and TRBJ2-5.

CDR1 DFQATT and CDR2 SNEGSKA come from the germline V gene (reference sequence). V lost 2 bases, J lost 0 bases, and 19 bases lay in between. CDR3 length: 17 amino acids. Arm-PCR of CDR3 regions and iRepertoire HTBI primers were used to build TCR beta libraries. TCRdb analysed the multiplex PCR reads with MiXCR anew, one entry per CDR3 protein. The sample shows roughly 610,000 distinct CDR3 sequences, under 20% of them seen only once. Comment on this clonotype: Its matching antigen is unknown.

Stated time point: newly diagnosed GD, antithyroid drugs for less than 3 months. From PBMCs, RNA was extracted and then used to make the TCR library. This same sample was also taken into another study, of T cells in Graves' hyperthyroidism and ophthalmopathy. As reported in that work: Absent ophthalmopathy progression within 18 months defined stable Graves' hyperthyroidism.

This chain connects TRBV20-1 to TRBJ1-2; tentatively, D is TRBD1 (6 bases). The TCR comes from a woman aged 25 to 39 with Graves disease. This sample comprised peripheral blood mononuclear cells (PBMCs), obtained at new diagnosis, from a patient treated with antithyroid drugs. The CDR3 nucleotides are TGCAGTGCTAGAAATCCGTCGGGGGCGAGAGCTAACTATGGCTACACCTTC. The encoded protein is CSARNPSGARANYGYTF.